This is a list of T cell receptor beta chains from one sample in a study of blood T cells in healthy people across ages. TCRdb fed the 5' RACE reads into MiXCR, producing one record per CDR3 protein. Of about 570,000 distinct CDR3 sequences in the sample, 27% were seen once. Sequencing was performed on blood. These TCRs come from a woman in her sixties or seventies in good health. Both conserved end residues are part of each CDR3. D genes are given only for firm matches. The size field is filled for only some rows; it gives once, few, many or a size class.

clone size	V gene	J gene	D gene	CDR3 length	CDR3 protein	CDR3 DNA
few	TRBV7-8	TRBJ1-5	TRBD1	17	CASSLPGQGNVARPQHF	TGTGCCAGCAGCTTACCAGGACAGGGGAATGTAGCTCGGCCCCAGCATTTT
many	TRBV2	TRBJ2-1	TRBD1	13	CASSPGQGLEQFF	TGTGCCAGCAGCCCGGGACAGGGTCTGGAGCAGTTCTTC
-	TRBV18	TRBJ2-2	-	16	CASSPPLAGATGELFF	TGTGCCAGCTCACCTCCCCTGGCGGGGGCCACCGGGGAGCTGTTTTTT
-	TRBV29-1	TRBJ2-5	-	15	CSVEDFTGLEETQYF	TGCAGCGTTGAAGATTTCACCGGGTTGGAAGAGACCCAGTACTTC
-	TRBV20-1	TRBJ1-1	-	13	CSARDSRGTEAFF	TGCAGTGCTAGAGACTCCCGGGGGACTGAAGCTTTCTTT
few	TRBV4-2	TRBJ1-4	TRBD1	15	CASSPSGTGNEKLFF	TGTGCCAGCAGCCCATCCGGGACAGGGAATGAAAAACTGTTTTTT
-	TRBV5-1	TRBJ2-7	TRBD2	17	CASSLGLAGVYGHEQYF	TGCGCCAGCAGCTTGGGACTAGCGGGGGTCTACGGACACGAGCAGTACTTC
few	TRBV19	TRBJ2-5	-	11	CATQLGRAQYF	TGTGCCACACAGCTGGGCCGGGCCCAGTACTTC
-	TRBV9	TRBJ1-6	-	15	CASSPGATYNSPLHF	TGTGCCAGCAGCCCGGGGGCTACCTATAATTCACCCCTCCACTTT
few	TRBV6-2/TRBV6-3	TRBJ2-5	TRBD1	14	CASSQTGGGETQYF	TGTGCCAGCAGTCAGACAGGGGGTGGAGAGACCCAGTACTTC
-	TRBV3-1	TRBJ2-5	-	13	CASSRTVQGTQYF	TGTGCCAGCAGCCGGACTGTACAGGGGACCCAGTACTTC
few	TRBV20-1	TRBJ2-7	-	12	CSAPDRRGEQYF	TGCAGTGCTCCGGACAGGCGGGGCGAGCAGTACTTC
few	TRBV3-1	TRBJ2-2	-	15	CASRPTGVGTGELFF	TGTGCCAGCAGGCCAACCGGGGTTGGCACCGGGGAGCTGTTTTTT
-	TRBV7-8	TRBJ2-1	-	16	CASSLKVGGWYNEQFF	TGTGCCAGCAGCTTAAAGGTGGGGGGCTGGTACAATGAGCAGTTCTTC
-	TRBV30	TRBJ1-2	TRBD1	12	CAWSSGGDGYTF	TGTGCCTGGAGTTCAGGGGGTGATGGCTACACCTTC
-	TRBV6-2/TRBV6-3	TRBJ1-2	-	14	CASTGQYGSDGCTF	TGTGCCAGCACTGGACAGTACGGTTCGGATGGCTGCACCTTC
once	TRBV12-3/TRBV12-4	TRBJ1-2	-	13	CASSLRAMRGYTF	TGTGCCAGCAGTTTGAGGGCTATGCGGGGCTACACCTTC
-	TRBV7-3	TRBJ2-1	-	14	CASTPGASYNEQFF	TGTGCCAGCACGCCGGGGGCCTCCTACAATGAGCAGTTCTTC
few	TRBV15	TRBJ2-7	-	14	CATSRGVNNYEQYF	TGTGCCACCAGCAGAGGCGTGAATAACTACGAGCAGTACTTC
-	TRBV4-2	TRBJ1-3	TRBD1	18	CASSQGPGQRYSGNTIYF	TGTGCCAGCAGCCAAGGCCCGGGACAGAGATACTCTGGAAACACCATATATTTT
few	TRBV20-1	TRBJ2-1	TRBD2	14	CSAAGGGSYNEQFF	TGCAGTGCTGCCGGGGGGGGCTCCTACAATGAGCAGTTCTTC
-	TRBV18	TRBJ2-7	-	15	CASSRPGTNRDEQYF	TGTGCCAGCTCACGTCCCGGGACAAACAGGGACGAGCAGTACTTC
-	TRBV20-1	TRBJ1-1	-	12	CSASRGGTEAFF	TGCAGTGCTAGCAGGGGAGGAACTGAAGCTTTCTTT
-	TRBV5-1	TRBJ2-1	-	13	CASSLSPVNEQFF	TGCGCCAGCAGCTTGTCGCCGGTAAATGAGCAGTTCTTC
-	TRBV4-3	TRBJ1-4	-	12	CASSQVREKLFF	TGCGCCAGCAGCCAAGTTAGAGAAAAACTGTTTTTT
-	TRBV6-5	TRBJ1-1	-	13	CASNLIEGAEAFF	TGTGCCAGCAACCTAATTGAAGGCGCTGAAGCTTTCTTT
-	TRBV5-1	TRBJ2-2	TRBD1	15	CASSLSQGATGELFF	TGCGCCAGCAGCTTGTCACAGGGGGCCACCGGGGAGCTGTTTTTT
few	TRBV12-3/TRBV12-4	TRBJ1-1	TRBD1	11	CASNSRTGAFF	TGTGCCAGCAATTCCCGGACAGGAGCTTTCTTT
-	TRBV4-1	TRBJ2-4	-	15	CASSQEAGAKNIQYF	TGCGCCAGCAGCCAAGAGGCAGGGGCCAAAAACATTCAGTACTTC
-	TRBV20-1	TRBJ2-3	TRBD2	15	CSAREGLAGGRTQYF	TGCAGTGCTAGAGAGGGACTAGCGGGGGGGCGTACGCAGTATTTT
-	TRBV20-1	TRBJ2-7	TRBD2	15	CSARSVLAINYEQYF	TGCAGTGCTAGAAGCGTACTAGCGATAAACTACGAGCAGTACTTC
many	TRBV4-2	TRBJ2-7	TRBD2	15	CASSQLAGGRYEQYF	TGTGCCAGCAGCCAACTAGCGGGGGGCCGCTACGAGCAGTACTTC
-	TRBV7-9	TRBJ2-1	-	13	CASRLGSNNEQFF	TGTGCCAGCAGATTGGGATCGAACAATGAGCAGTTCTTC
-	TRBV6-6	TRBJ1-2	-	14	CASTAGRENYGYTF	TGTGCCAGTACTGCAGGGAGGGAGAACTATGGCTACACCTTC
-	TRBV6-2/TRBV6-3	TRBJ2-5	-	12	CASSYREQTQYF	TGTGCCAGCAGTTACAGGGAGCAGACCCAGTACTTC
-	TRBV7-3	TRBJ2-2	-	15	CASSLTGGTTGELFF	TGTGCCAGCAGCCTAACGGGGGGCACGACCGGGGAGCTGTTTTTT
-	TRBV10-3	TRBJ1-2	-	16	CAISGLAGPVNYGYTF	TGTGCCATCAGTGGTCTAGCAGGACCCGTTAACTATGGCTACACCTTC
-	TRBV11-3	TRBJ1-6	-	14	CASSPRGGNSPLHF	TGTGCCAGCAGCCCCCGGGGAGGTAATTCACCCCTCCACTTT
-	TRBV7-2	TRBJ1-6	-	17	CASSASRGASYNSPLHF	TGTGCCAGCTCCGCAAGCAGGGGCGCCTCCTATAATTCACCCCTCCACTTT
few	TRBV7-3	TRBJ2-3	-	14	CASSLTSSGDTQYF	TGTGCCAGCAGCTTAACCTCCAGCGGCGATACGCAGTATTTT
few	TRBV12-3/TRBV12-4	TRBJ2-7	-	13	CAISFSGPYEQYF	TGTGCCATCAGTTTCTCCGGCCCCTACGAGCAGTACTTC
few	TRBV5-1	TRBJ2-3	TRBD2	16	CASTPTLAGVTDTQYF	TGCGCCAGCACGCCAACCCTAGCGGGGGTCACAGATACGCAGTATTTT
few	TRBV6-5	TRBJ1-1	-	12	CASHRRNTEAFF	TGTGCCAGCCACCGCCGGAACACTGAAGCTTTCTTT
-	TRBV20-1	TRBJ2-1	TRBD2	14	CSALRTSGGIGQFF	TGCAGTGCTCTCAGGACTAGCGGGGGTATAGGGCAGTTCTTC
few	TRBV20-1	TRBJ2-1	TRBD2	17	CSARRAGGRSSYNEQFF	TGCAGTGCTAGACGAGCGGGGGGCAGAAGCTCCTACAATGAGCAGTTCTTC
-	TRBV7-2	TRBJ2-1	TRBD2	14	CASSLFAGGDEQFF	TGTGCCAGCAGCTTATTTGCGGGGGGTGATGAGCAGTTCTTC
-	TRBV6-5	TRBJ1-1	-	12	CASSDPGTPAFF	TGTGCCAGCAGTGATCCAGGGACCCCAGCTTTCTTT
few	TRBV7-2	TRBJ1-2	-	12	CASSRDGYGYTF	TGTGCCAGCAGCAGGGACGGCTATGGCTACACCTTC
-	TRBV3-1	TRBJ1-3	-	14	CASSRKGSGNTIYF	TGTGCCAGCAGCCGAAAGGGTTCTGGAAACACCATATATTTT
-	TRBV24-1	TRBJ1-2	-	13	CATSDADSFGYTF	TGTGCCACCAGTGACGCGGACAGTTTCGGCTACACCTTC
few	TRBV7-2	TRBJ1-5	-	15	CASSAQLYSNQPQHF	TGTGCCAGCAGCGCCCAGTTATATAGCAATCAGCCCCAGCATTTT
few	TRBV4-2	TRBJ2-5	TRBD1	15	CASSQGQGDGETQYF	TGTGCCAGCAGCCAAGGACAGGGGGATGGGGAGACCCAGTACTTC
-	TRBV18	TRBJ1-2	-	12	CASSHGDNGYTF	TGTGCCAGCTCACACGGTGATAATGGCTACACCTTC